The 32 T cell receptor beta chains reported below all come from one sample, sequenced in a study of shared clonotypes between healthy human individuals. Some clones are missing from TCRdb's copy, which holds only in-frame ones; the method was immunoSEQ multiplex PCR. This sample has approximately 2.5 million clones, with 90% to 95% found just once. Source material: naive CD4+ T cells from PBMCs. The subset: CD45RA+ positively selected. The receptors shown here come from a man aged 18 to 29 in good health. Some clones in this sample may be carry-over from other donors' samples.

The chain employs TRBV19 and TRBJ2-5; 15 bases map to TRBD2. The germline gives CDR1 LNHDA, CDR2 SQIVND (reference sequence). The ends lost 5 bases at V and 0 bases at J; junction bases unmatched: 7. This CDR3 comprises 18 residues. The CDR3 bases are TGTGCCAGTAGTCTGGGACTAGCGGGAGGCTCCTACCAAGAGACCCAGTACTTC. This sequence encodes CASSLGLAGGSYQETQYF.

The chain employs TRBV12-5 and TRBJ2-1; 7 positions agree with TRBD2. This CDR3 has 15 amino acids. The germline gives CDR1 LGHNT, CDR2 FRNRAP. Trimming took 0 bases from V and 8 from J; bases not matched to a gene: 7. The DNA for the CDR3 is TGTGCTAGTGGTTTGGTACTCGGGGGGAAGCATGAGCAGTTCTTC. This gives the protein CASGLVLGGKHEQFF.

The rearrangement links TRBV28 to TRBJ1-1; a weak D match, TRBD1 (6 bases). Trimming took off 2 bases at V and 5 bases at J, with 12 bases between the two ends. Germline CDR1 is MDHEN and CDR2 is SYDVKM. This CDR3 is 14 amino acids long. This chain's CDR3 is CASSLPRGGTEAFF. Written as DNA, the CDR3 is TGTGCCAGCAGTTTACCCAGGGGTGGGACTGAAGCTTTCTTT.

In nucleotides, the CDR3 is TGTGCCAGCAGTTTAGGCTCAACAGGGGGCTACACCTTC. Encoded protein: CASSLGSTGGYTF. V gene TRBV27 combines with J gene TRBJ1-2; TRBD1 is a possible D gene (6 bases). Germline V gene data show CDR1 as MNHEY and CDR2 as SMNVEV (reference sequence). Trimming removed 2 bases from V and 8 bases from J, with 12 bases in between. There are 13 residues in the CDR3.

This chain links TRBV5-4 with TRBJ2-3; TRBD1 agrees at 10 bases. CDR3 length: 15 residues. Germline CDR1 and CDR2: SGHNT and YYREEE (reference sequence). V lost 3 bases and J lost 6; bases outside the gene matches: 7. The CDR3 DNA reads as TGTGCCAGCAGCTCCAGACAGGGGGCTGGCGATACGCAGTATTTT. This gives the protein CASSSRQGAGDTQYF.

The CDR3 is CASGRASDINEQFF. The DNA of the CDR3 is TGTGCCAGTGGGCGGGCTAGCGATATCAATGAGCAGTTCTTC. The rearrangement uses TRBV19 and TRBJ2-1, with D maybe TRBD2 (6 bases). Between the trimmed V and J ends, which lost 8 bases and 6 bases, there was a span of 17 bases. Germline values: CDR1 LNHDA, CDR2 SQIVND (reference sequence). The CDR3 has 14 residues.

The chain employs TRBV4-1 and TRBJ2-1; TRBD2 matches at 8 bases. The V segment lost 2 bases and the J segment 8 bases; nucleotides outside the gene matches: 11. CDR3 size: 16 residues. The germline CDR1 and CDR2 sequences are MGHRA and YSYEKL. CDR3 loop: CASSQSAQGLGYEQFF. For the CDR3, the DNA is TGCGCCAGCAGCCAATCCGCCCAGGGACTAGGTTATGAGCAGTTCTTC.

The chain joins TRBV7-7 to TRBJ2-5, with D maybe TRBD1 (5 bases). This CDR3 has 15 residues. Germline CDR1 and CDR2: SSHAT and FNYEAQ (reference sequence). The ends were cut back, 1 base at V and 1 base at J, with 10 bases in the middle. CDR3 loop: CASSLVPTVQETQYF. CDR3 coding DNA: TGTGCCAGCAGCTTAGTACCGACAGTCCAAGAGACCCAGTACTTC.

The rearrangement links TRBV7-8 to TRBJ1-1; 8 nucleotides line up with TRBD1. V was pared by 5 bases and J by 10 bases, with 9 bases of the junction left unmatched. The CDR3 loop spans 13 amino acids. Germline values: CDR1 SGHVS, CDR2 FQNEAQ. CDR3 in amino acids: CASSPRQGPGAFF. CDR3 sequence (DNA): TGTGCCAGCAGCCCAAGACAGGGGCCCGGAGCTTTCTTT.

In this sample, this clone turned up once. The V call is TRBV30, the J call TRBJ2-7; 8 bases are a match to TRBD1. With V trimmed by 4 bases and J by 3 bases, 11 bases remained unmatched. CDR3 size: 15 residues. The V gene's germline CDR1 is GTSNPN and CDR2 SVGIG (reference sequence). CDR3 sequence: CAWTKRGTGRYEQYF. CDR3 DNA sequence: TGTGCCTGGACCAAACGAGGGACAGGCCGCTACGAGCAGTACTTC.

This clone has only one observation. The J gene is TRBJ1-3, the V gene TRBV28, with TRBD1 as a possible D gene (6 bases). Trimming removed 6 bases from V and 1 base from J, with 19 bases in between. This CDR3 is 17 amino acids long. Germline assignment: CDR1 MDHEN and CDR2 SYDVKM. CDR3 amino acids: CASSLPQGRLSGNTIYF. Here the CDR3 DNA reads TGTGCCAGCAGCCTCCCGCAGGGGCGATTATCTGGAAACACCATATATTTT.

The genes are TRBV5-1 and TRBJ1-1, with 11 bases fitting TRBD1. Germline CDR1 SGHRS, CDR2 YFSETQ. CDR3 length: 15 residues. Trimming at V came to 0 bases and at J to 6 bases, leaving 4 bases not matched to a gene. CDR3 amino acids: CASSLELGQGAEAFF. The CDR3 DNA sequence: TGCGCCAGCAGCTTGGAGCTGGGACAGGGGGCTGAAGCTTTCTTT.

The V and J genes are TRBV28 and TRBJ2-2; D not certain. CDR1 and CDR2 from the germline V gene are MDHEN and SYDVKM. The CDR3 consists of 13 residues. Trimming removed 6 bases at V and 7 bases at J, with 12 bases between. The DNA of the CDR3 is TGTGCCAGCAGGGGAATAGCTCTCGGGGAGCTGTTTTTT. It is translated as CASRGIALGELFF.

The table lists this clone with a few counts. This chain uses TRBV29-1 with TRBJ1-1; the D is unclear. The CDR3 covers 10 residues. The ends were cut back, 6 bases at V and 2 bases at J, with 4 bases in the middle. CDR1 and CDR2 (germline): SQVTM, ANQGSEA. CDR3 nucleotide sequence: TGCAGCGTGAAAAACACTGAAGCTTTCTTT. Residues: CSVKNTEAFF. The variable domain in full, with the rest retrieved from reference TRBV29-1 and TRBJ1-1, is SAVISQKPSRDICQRGTSLTIQCQVDSQVTMMFWYRQQPGQSLTLIATANQGSEATYESGFVIDKFPISRPNLTFSTLTVSNMSPEDSSIYLCSVKNTEAFFGQGTRLTVV.

The chain uses TRBV11-2 and TRBJ2-7, with 11 bases identical to TRBD1. J lost 6 bases, V lost 4 bases, and 17 bases had no gene match. The CDR3 has 18 residues. From germline, CDR1 is SGHAT and CDR2 FQNNGV. The CDR3 DNA follows: TGTGCCAGCAGCTCAAAAATTGGGACAGGGGGTCTGAACGGCGAGCAGTACTTC. Residues: CASSSKIGTGGLNGEQYF.

The V gene is TRBV28, the J gene TRBJ2-7; no clear D. Per germline, CDR1 MDHEN and CDR2 SYDVKM. Trimming stripped 2 bases from V and 7 bases from J, with 9 bases between. CDR3 length equals 12 residues. The CDR3 DNA is TGTGCCAGCAGTTTAATGGGTGGGGAGCAGTACTTC. It translates to CASSLMGGEQYF.

This clone was detected once. The chain has TRBV28 and TRBJ1-3; no reliable D call. CDR3 length: 14 residues. CDR1 and CDR2 (germline): MDHEN, SYDVKM. V dropped 8 bases and J dropped 2 bases, with 13 bases sitting between them. As DNA, the CDR3 is TGTGCCAGCTATTCTTGGACCACTGGAAACACCATATATTTT. It encodes CASYSWTTGNTIYF.

The rearrangement joins TRBV6-1 to TRBJ1-2; no firm D call. Between the trimmed V and J ends, which lost 6 bases and 2 bases, there was a span of 10 bases. The length of the CDR3 is 13 residues. Germline CDR1 and CDR2: MNHNS and SASEGT. The CDR3, as DNA: TGTGCCAGCAGATTCCCGGACAACTATGGCTACACCTTC. Translating it yields CASRFPDNYGYTF.

The rearrangement links TRBV7-2 to TRBJ2-3, with D maybe TRBD1 (5 bases). The germline V gene has CDR1 SGHTA and CDR2 FQGNSA. CDR3 size: 15 residues. The V and J ends lost 3 bases and 4 bases respectively, with 14 bases between them. The CDR3 bases are TGTGCCAGCAGCTTCAGGGCGCGGTCCTCAGATACGCAGTATTTT. The encoded protein is CASSFRARSSDTQYF.

In the case of this clone: This sample also contains other DNA sequences that code for the same CDR3. This chain joins TRBV2 and TRBJ2-6; no firm D call. Germline CDR1 is SNHLY and CDR2 is FYNNEI. The CDR3 has 15 amino acids. Trimming stripped 1 base from V and 2 bases from J, with 6 bases between. The CDR3 DNA sequence: TGTGCCAGCAGTGAAGGAGGAGCTGGGGCCAACGTCCTGACTTTC. This encodes CASSEGGAGANVLTF.

This clone has more than one count but fewer than ten. The chain is built from TRBV7-9 and TRBJ1-1; D is perhaps TRBD1 (5 bases). This CDR3 comprises 15 residues. Germline lookup yields CDR1 SEHNR and CDR2 FQNEAQ (reference sequence). Trimming stripped 4 bases from V and 11 bases from J, with 23 bases between. The CDR3 protein is CASSSSGGDGIRAFF. As DNA, the CDR3 is TGTGCCAGCAGCTCCAGTGGGGGGGATGGCATAAGGGCTTTCTTT.

The gene calls are TRBV4-2 and TRBJ2-7, with 8 nucleotides matching TRBD2. Germline lookup yields CDR1 LGHNA and CDR2 YNFKEQ. This CDR3 region has 17 residues. After removal of 4 bases from V and 0 bases from J, the junction contained 11 bases not matched to a gene. The CDR3 DNA follows: TGTGCCAGCAGCCCCGACCATAGCGGGGCTTACTCCTACGAGCAGTACTTC. Protein sequence: CASSPDHSGAYSYEQYF.

V is TRBV11-2 and J is TRBJ2-7, with D unresolved. This CDR3 region has 13 residues. The V gene lost 0 bases and the J gene lost 2 bases, with 5 bases spanning the gap. Germline V gives CDR1 SGHAT, CDR2 FQNNGV. The DNA of the CDR3 is TGTGCCAGCAGCTTAGATTACCCCTACGAGCAGTACTTC. It translates to CASSLDYPYEQYF.

This chain uses TRBV28 with TRBJ2-7; D possibly corresponds to TRBD1 (6 bases). Germline CDR1 MDHEN, CDR2 SYDVKM. Trimming pared 4 bases from V and 2 bases from J, leaving 9 bases between. This CDR3 is built from 13 residues. CDR3 DNA sequence: TGTGCCAGCAGTTCCAGACAGGCCTACGAGCAGTACTTC. Translation gives CASSSRQAYEQYF.

The rearrangement joins TRBV15 to TRBJ1-1; possibly TRBD1 for D (5 bases). The V gene's germline CDR1 is LNHNV and CDR2 YYDKDF (reference sequence). V dropped 0 bases and J dropped 3 bases, with 11 bases sitting between them. This CDR3 comprises 15 residues. In DNA, the CDR3 is TGTGCCACCAGCAGAGAGGAGGGGCGATACACTGAAGCTTTCTTT. Its protein is CATSREEGRYTEAFF. Full variable domain (rest looked up from reference TRBV15 and TRBJ1-1): DAMVIQNPRYQVTQFGKPVTLSCSQTLNHNVMYWYQQKSSQAPKLLFHYYDKDFNNEADTPDNFQSRRPNTSFCFLDIRSPGLGDTAMYLCATSREEGRYTEAFFGQGTRLTVV.

The table lists this clone with a count of one. V gene TRBV7-9 combines with J gene TRBJ2-6; D remains unclear. Germline V gene sequence: CDR1 SEHNR, CDR2 FQNEAQ (reference sequence). Trimming took 4 bases from V and 2 from J, leaving 15 bases between them. CDR3 length: 17 amino acids. The CDR3 here is CASSSSLGGAGANVLTF. The CDR3 bases are TGTGCCAGCAGCTCATCACTGGGTGGGGCTGGGGCCAACGTCCTGACTTTC.

This clone was picked up one time. The gene calls are TRBV4-1 and TRBJ2-1, with TRBD1 matching 7 bases. From germline, CDR1 is MGHRA and CDR2 YSYEKL. V was pared by 2 bases and J by 6 bases, with 1 base of the junction left unmatched. This CDR3 comprises 13 residues. For the CDR3, the DNA is TGCGCCAGCAGCCAAACAGGGGCCAATGAGCAGTTCTTC. It encodes CASSQTGANEQFF.

J is TRBJ2-3 and V is TRBV29-1; D unclear. The CDR3 spans 15 residues. V lost 3 bases, J lost 0 bases, and 13 bases lay in between. CDR1 and CDR2 from the germline V gene are SQVTM and ANQGSEA. CDR3 in amino acids: CSVEVIRPSTDTQYF. CDR3 sequence (DNA): TGCAGCGTTGAGGTAATCAGGCCTAGCACAGATACGCAGTATTTT.

The CDR3 region is CASSPRRSPYEQYF. DNA of the CDR3: TGTGCCAGCTCACCACGTAGGTCGCCCTACGAGCAGTACTTC. V gene TRBV18 combines with J gene TRBJ2-7; the D is unclear. The CDR3 has 14 amino acids. The V gene lost 1 base and the J gene lost 2 bases, with 9 bases spanning the gap. Germline values: CDR1 KGHSH, CDR2 LQKENI.

The chain is built from TRBV5-1 and TRBJ2-7; D is possibly TRBD1 (6 bases). The V gene lost 4 bases and the J gene lost 3 bases, with 11 bases spanning the gap. The germline V gene encodes CDR1 SGHRS and CDR2 YFSETQ. The CDR3 covers 13 residues. The CDR3 reads CASSISGVYEQYF. For the CDR3, the DNA is TGCGCCAGCAGCATATCAGGGGTCTACGAGCAGTACTTC. Full variable domain (remainder filled in from reference TRBV5-1 and TRBJ2-7): KAGVTQTPRYLIKTRGQQVTLSCSPISGHRSVSWYQQTPGQGLQFLFEYFSETQRNKGNFPGRFSGRQFSNSRSEMNVSTLELGDSALYLCASSISGVYEQYFGPGTRLTVT.

The chain employs TRBV6-1 and TRBJ2-7; either TRBD1 or TRBD2 may fit D (7 bases each). V dropped 3 bases and J dropped 4 bases, with 10 bases sitting between them. This CDR3 has 13 amino acids. Germline values: CDR1 MNHNS, CDR2 SASEGT. CDR3 residues: CASSDQGGYEQYF. In DNA, the CDR3 is TGTGCCAGCAGTGACCAGGGGGGGTACGAGCAGTACTTC.

The V gene is TRBV5-1, the J gene TRBJ1-1, with 7 bases aligning to TRBD1. V gave up 1 base and J gave up 4 bases; unmatched junction bases: 7. The CDR3 covers 15 residues. In germline, CDR1 is SGHRS, CDR2 YFSETQ. The CDR3 spells CASSLYGQEVTEAFF. CDR3 nucleotides: TGCGCCAGCAGCTTGTACGGACAGGAGGTCACTGAAGCTTTCTTT. Based on the CDR3 plus reference TRBV5-1 and TRBJ1-1, the full variable domain is KAGVTQTPRYLIKTRGQQVTLSCSPISGHRSVSWYQQTPGQGLQFLFEYFSETQRNKGNFPGRFSGRQFSNSRSEMNVSTLELGDSALYLCASSLYGQEVTEAFFGQGTRLTVV.